This T cell receptor (beta chain) was obtained from a study of CD8 T cell repertoires and HIV-1 epitope variants. Study as a whole: Controls were a CMV, EBV and flu peptide pool, Ebola AY9 negative control, and no-peptide well.

Generated by immunoSEQ multiplex PCR, the TCRdb table keeps only in-frame clones and is missing some. Of about 5,100 clones listed, roughly 70% are singletons. The CDR3 is 15 residues long. Deletions cut 1 base from V and 7 bases from J, with 17 bases between. CDR1 and CDR2 from the germline V gene are SGHDN and FVKESK. A word on this clone: As yet, its antigen is unknown.

The receptor was isolated from a male donor with HIV. The chain carries TRBV14 and TRBJ2-7, with D tentatively TRBD2 (5 bases). Sample: cultured CD8+ T cells derived from PBMCs. CDR3 DNA sequence: TGTGCCAGCAGCCAAGCCCCGAGAGGGAGTTATGAGCAGTACTTC. As protein: CASSQAPRGSYEQYF.